This entry concerns a single T cell receptor beta chain. This sample is part of a study of cytomegalovirus exposure and HLA in healthy donors. At the level of the study: Samples from HLA-typed donors yielded 65 million to 85 million unique TCRs in an early data release.

Trimming left V 6 bases short and J 5 bases short, with 10 bases between. The CDR3 sequence is 12 residues long. CDR1 and CDR2 (germline): LNHDA, SQIVND (reference sequence). The primer mix had 60 Vbeta and 13 Jbeta primers. Generated by immunoSEQ multiplex PCR, the TCRdb table keeps only in-frame clones and is missing some. The sample carries about 300,000 clones, 86% recorded once. This sequence joins TRBV19 and TRBJ1-1; D gene ambiguous. Sequenced sample: PBMCs. This sequence originates from a man aged 40-49 years in good health and CMV-seropositive. The CDR3 is CASRSGRTEAFF. CDR3 DNA sequence: TGTGCCAGTAGATCAGGAAGGACTGAAGCTTTCTTT.